This TCR beta chain was documented in a study of PD-L1 blockade in urothelial cancer. About the research overall: Administration of atezolizumab to patients began at some point between 2014 and 2016, at 1,200 mg intravenously every 3 weeks. Counts from blood samples showed a median of around 150,000 T cells.

The protocol was immunoSEQ multiplex PCR, while the TCRdb copy is restricted to in-frame clones and leaves out a portion. The sample has about 52,000 clones; around 84% are singletons. Time point specified: pretreatment peripheral blood. Diagnoses among patients were locally advanced or metastatic urothelial carcinoma. The CDR3 extends over 15 amino acids. Trimming shortened V by 5 bases and J by 3 bases, and 13 bases separated the two germline ends. CDR1 MNHEY and CDR2 SVGAGI come from the germline V gene. The clonotype originates from a man in his fifties or sixties with urothelial cancer. Sequencing used PBMCs, obtained around atezolizumab (anti-PD-L1) treatment. The chain links TRBV6-5 to TRBJ2-2; D possibly corresponds to TRBD2 (6 bases). The DNA of the CDR3 is TGTGCCAGCAGTATATTAGCGGCCCACACCGGGGAGCTGTTTTTT. This sequence encodes CASSILAAHTGELFF.